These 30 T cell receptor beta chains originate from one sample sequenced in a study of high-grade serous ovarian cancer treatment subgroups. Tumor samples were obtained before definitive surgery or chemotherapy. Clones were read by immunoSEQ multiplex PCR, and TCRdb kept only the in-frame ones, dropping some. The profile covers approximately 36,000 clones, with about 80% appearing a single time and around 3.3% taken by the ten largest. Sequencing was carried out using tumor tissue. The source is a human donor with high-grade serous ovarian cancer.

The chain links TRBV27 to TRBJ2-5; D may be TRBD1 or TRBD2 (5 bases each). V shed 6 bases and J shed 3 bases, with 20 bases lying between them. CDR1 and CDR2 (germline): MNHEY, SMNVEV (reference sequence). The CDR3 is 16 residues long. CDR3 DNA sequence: TGTGCCAGCAGACCCCCGGGGCCGGTAGAAAAAGAGACCCAGTACTTC. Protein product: CASRPPGPVEKETQYF.

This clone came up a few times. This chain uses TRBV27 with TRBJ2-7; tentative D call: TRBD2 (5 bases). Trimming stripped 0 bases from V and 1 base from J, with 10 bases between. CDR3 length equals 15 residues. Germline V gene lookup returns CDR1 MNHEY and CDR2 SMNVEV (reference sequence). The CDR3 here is CASSLSASISYEQYF. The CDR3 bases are TGTGCCAGCAGTTTATCAGCTAGCATATCCTACGAGCAGTACTTC.

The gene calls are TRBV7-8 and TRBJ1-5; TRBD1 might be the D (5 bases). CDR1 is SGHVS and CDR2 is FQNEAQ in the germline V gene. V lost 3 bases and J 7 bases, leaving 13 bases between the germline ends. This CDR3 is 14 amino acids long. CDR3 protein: CASSLGGKGQPQHF. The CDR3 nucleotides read TGTGCCAGCAGCTTGGGGGGGAAAGGGCAGCCCCAGCATTTT.

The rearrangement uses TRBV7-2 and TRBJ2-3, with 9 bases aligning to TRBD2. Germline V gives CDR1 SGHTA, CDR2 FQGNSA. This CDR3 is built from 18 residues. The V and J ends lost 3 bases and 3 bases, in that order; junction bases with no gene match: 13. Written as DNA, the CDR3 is TGTGCCAGCAGCTTCTTAGCGGGAGTTGGTGTCAGGACAGATACGCAGTATTTT. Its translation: CASSFLAGVGVRTDTQYF.

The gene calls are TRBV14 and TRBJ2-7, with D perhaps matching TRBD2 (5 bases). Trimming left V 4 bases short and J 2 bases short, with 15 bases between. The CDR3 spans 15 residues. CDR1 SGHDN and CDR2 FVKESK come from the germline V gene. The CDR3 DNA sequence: TGTGCCAGCAGCCGCCCAGCGGCACCCCCCTACGAGCAGTACTTC. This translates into CASSRPAAPPYEQYF.

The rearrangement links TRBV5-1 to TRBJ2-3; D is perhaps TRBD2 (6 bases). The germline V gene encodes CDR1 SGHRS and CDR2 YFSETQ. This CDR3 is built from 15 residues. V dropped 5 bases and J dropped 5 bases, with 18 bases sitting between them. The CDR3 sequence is CASSPEGLLGDTQYF. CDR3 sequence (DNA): TGCGCCAGCAGTCCGGAGGGTCTTTTGGGAGATACGCAGTATTTT.

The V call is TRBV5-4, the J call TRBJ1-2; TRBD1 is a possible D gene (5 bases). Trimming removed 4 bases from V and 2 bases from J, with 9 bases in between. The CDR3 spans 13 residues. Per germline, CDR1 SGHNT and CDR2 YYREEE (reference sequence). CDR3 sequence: CASSPGPNYGYTF. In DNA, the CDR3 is TGTGCCAGCAGCCCGGGACCCAACTATGGCTACACCTTC.

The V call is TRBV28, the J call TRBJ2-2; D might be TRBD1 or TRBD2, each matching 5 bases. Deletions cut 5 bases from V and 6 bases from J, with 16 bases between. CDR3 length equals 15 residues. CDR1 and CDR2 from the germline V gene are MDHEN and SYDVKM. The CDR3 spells CASSRWTRAAGELFF. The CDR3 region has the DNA TGTGCCAGCAGTCGTTGGACAAGAGCGGCCGGGGAGCTGTTTTTT.

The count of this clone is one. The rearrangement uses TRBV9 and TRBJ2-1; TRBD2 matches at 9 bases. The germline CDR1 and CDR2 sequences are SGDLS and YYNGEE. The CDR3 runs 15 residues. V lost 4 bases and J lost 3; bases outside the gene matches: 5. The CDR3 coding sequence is TGTGCCAGCAGCCCACAGACTAGCGGCTACAATGAGCAGTTCTTC. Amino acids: CASSPQTSGYNEQFF.

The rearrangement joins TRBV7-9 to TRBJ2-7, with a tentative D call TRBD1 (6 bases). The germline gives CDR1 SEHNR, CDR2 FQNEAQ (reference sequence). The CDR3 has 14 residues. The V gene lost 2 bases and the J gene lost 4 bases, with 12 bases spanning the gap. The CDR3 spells CASSLSRGGYEQYF. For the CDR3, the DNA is TGTGCCAGCAGCTTATCCAGGGGTGGATACGAGCAGTACTTC.

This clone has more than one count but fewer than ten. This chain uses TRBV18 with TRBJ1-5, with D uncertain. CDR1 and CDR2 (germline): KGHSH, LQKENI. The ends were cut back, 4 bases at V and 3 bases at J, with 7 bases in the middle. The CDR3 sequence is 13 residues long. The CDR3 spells CASSRSANQPQHF. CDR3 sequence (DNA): TGTGCCAGCTCACGATCGGCCAATCAGCCCCAGCATTTT. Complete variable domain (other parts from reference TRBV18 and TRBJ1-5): NAGVMQNPRHLVRRRGQEARLRCSPMKGHSHVYWYRQLPEEGLKFMVYLQKENIIDESGMPKERFSAEFPKEGPSILRIQQVVRGDSAAYFCASSRSANQPQHFGDGTRLSIL.

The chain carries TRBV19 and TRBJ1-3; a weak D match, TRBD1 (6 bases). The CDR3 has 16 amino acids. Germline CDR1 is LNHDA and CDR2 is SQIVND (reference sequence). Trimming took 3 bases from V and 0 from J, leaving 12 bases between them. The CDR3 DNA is TGTGCCAGTAGTATCCAGGGGACCTACTCTGGAAACACCATATATTTT. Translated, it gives CASSIQGTYSGNTIYF.

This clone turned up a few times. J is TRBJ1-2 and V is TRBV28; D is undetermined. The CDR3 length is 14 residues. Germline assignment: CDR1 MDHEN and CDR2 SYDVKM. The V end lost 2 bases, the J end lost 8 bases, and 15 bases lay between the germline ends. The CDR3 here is CASSLRASATGYTF. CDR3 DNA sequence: TGTGCCAGCAGTTTAAGGGCCTCGGCAACGGGCTACACCTTC.

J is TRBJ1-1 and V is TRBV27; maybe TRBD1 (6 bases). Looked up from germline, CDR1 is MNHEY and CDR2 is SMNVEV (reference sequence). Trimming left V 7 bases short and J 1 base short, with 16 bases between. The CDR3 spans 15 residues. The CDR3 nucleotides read TGTGCCAGCATTCCCCGACAGGAACCGAACACTGAAGCTTTCTTT. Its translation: CASIPRQEPNTEAFF.

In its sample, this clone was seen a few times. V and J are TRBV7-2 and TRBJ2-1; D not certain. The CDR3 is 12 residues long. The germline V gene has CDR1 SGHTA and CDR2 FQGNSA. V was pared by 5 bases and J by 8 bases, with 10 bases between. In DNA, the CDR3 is TGTGCCAGCAGCGTTCAGACCCATGAGCAGTTCTTC. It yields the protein CASSVQTHEQFF. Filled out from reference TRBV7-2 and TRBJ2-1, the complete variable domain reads GAGVSQSPSNKVTEKGKDVELRCDPISGHTALYWYRQSLGQGLEFLIYFQGNSAPDKSGLPSDRFSAERTGGSVSTLTIQRTQQEDSAVYLCASSVQTHEQFFGPGTRLTVL.

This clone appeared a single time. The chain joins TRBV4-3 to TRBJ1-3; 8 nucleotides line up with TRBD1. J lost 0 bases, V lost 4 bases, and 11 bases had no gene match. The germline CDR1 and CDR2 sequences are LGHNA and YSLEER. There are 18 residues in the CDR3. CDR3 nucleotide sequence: TGCGCCAGCAGCCTCATCTCGACAGGGGACTTCTCTGGAAACACCATATATTTT. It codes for CASSLISTGDFSGNTIYF.

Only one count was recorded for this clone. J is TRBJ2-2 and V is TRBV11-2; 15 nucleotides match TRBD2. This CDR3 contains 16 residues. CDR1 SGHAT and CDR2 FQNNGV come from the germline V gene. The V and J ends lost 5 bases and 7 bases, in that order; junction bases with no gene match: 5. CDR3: CASSRTSGRVGGELFF. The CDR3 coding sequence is TGTGCCAGCAGCAGGACTAGCGGGAGGGTCGGCGGGGAGCTGTTTTTT.

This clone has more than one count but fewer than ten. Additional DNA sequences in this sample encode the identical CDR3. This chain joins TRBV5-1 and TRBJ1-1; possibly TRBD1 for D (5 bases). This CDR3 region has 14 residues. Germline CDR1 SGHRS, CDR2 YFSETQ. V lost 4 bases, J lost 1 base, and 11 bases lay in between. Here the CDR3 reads CASSPWGGNTEAFF. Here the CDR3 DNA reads TGCGCCAGCAGCCCCTGGGGGGGGAACACTGAAGCTTTCTTT. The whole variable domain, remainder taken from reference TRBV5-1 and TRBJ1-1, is KAGVTQTPRYLIKTRGQQVTLSCSPISGHRSVSWYQQTPGQGLQFLFEYFSETQRNKGNFPGRFSGRQFSNSRSEMNVSTLELGDSALYLCASSPWGGNTEAFFGQGTRLTVV.

DNA for the CDR3: TGTGCCAGCAGCGTTGGGACTAGCGGGAGTTCGGGCTACAATGAGCAGTTCTTC. Translation gives CASSVGTSGSSGYNEQFF. J is TRBJ2-1 and V is TRBV9; TRBD2 agrees at 14 bases. The ends lost 2 bases at V and 3 bases at J; junction bases unmatched: 7. Germline V lookup: CDR1 SGDLS, CDR2 YYNGEE. This CDR3 has 18 amino acids.

DNA of the CDR3: TGTGCCAGCAGCTTGAGGGGGGACGAGCAGTACTTC. It yields the protein CASSLRGDEQYF. V gene TRBV5-4 combines with J gene TRBJ2-7, with D perhaps given as TRBD1 or TRBD2 (6 bases each). The CDR3 contains 12 residues. The V gene's germline CDR1 is SGHNT and CDR2 YYREEE (reference sequence). The V end lost 1 base, the J end lost 5 bases, and 7 bases lay between the germline ends.

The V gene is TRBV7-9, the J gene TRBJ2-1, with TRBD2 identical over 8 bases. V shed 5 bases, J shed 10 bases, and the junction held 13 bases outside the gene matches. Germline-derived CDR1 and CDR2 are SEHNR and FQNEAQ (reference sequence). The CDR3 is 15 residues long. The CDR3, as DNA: TGTGCCAGCAGCCCCCGGGGGGGAGGAAGCCAAGAGCAGTTCTTC. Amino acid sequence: CASSPRGGGSQEQFF. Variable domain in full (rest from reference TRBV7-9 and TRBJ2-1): DTGVSQNPRHKITKRGQNVTFRCDPISEHNRLYWYRQTLGQGPEFLTYFQNEAQLEKSRLLSDRFSAERPKGSFSTLEIQRTEQGDSAMYLCASSPRGGGSQEQFFGPGTRLTVL.

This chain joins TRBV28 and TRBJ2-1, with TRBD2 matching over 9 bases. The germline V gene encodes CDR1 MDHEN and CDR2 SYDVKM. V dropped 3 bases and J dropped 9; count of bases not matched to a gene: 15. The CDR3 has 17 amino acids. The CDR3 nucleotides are TGTGCCAGCAGTTTCGCTACCCGGGCGGGAGGGGTGCGTGAGCAGTTCTTC. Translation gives CASSFATRAGGVREQFF.

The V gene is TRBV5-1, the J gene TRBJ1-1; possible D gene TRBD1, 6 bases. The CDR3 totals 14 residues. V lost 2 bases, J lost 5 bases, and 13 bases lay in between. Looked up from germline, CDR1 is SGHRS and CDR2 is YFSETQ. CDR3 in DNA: TGCGCCAGCAGCTTATTAACAGGGACGACTGAAGCTTTCTTT. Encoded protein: CASSLLTGTTEAFF.

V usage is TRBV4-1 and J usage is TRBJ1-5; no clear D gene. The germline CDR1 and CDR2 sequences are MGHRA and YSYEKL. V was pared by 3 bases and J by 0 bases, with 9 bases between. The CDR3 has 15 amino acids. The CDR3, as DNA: TGCGCCAGCAGCCATCAGATTAATAGCAATCAGCCCCAGCATTTT. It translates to CASSHQINSNQPQHF.

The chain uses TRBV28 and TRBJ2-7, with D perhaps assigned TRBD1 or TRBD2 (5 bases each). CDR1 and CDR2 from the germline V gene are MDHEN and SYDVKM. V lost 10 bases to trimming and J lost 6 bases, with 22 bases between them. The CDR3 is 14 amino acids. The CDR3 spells CATSQYQGAGEQYF. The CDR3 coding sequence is TGTGCCACCTCCCAGTATCAGGGAGCTGGCGAGCAGTACTTC.

DNA of the CDR3: TGTGCCAGCAGTGAAGTTTACGTCGGAACCTACGAGCAGTACTTC. As protein: CASSEVYVGTYEQYF. The rearrangement joins TRBV25-1 to TRBJ2-7, with unresolved D. Looked up from germline, CDR1 is MGHDK and CDR2 is SYGVNS. The V and J ends lost 2 bases and 2 bases respectively, with 13 bases between them. The CDR3 is 15 residues long.

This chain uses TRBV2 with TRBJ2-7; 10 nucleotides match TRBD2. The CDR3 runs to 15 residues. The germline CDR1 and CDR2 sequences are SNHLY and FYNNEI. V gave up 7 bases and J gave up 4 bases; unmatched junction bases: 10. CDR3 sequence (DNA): TGTGCCAGCACCGAAGAAGCGGGAGGGGGGTACGAGCAGTACTTC. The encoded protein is CASTEEAGGGYEQYF.

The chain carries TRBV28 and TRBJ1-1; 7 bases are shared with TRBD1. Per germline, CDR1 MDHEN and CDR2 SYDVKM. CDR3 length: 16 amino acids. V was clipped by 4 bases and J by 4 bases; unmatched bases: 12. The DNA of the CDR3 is TGTGCCAGCAGTTCCTTACGCACGACAGGGAGCACTGAAGCTTTCTTT. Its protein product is CASSSLRTTGSTEAFF.

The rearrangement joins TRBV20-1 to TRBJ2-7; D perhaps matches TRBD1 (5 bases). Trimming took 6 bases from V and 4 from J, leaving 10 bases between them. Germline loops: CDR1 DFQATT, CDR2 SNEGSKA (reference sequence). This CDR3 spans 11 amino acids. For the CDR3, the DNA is TGCAGTGCCTTAGGGGATTACGAGCAGTACTTC. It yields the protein CSALGDYEQYF.

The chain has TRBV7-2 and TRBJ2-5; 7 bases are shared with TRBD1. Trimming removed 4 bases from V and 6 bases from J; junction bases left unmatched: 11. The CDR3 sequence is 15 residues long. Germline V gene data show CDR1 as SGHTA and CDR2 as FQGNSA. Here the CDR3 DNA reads TGTGCCAGCAGCTCGCGCCGACAGGGTTATAAGACCCAGTACTTC. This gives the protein CASSSRRQGYKTQYF.